This is a list of T cell receptor beta chains from one sample in a study of monozygotic twins with inflammatory bowel disease. TCRdb re-called the 5' RACE reads and gives one entry per CDR3 protein, without DNA. This table lists fewer than 550,000 distinct CDR3 sequences. The material sequenced was blood. The source of these receptors is a human donor with ulcerative colitis or Crohn's disease, or a healthy co-twin of an affected twin (not recorded which). CDR3s include the opening cysteine and the closing phenylalanine or tryptophan.

>TRBV11-2|TRBJ2-5
CASSQGKHRAETQYF
>TRBV7-9|TRBJ2-7
CASSAETSASYF
>TRBV7-2|TRBJ1-1
CASSFLGQLNTEAFF
>TRBV18|TRBJ2-7
CASSAGLAGLRNEQYF
>TRBV6-1|TRBJ2-2
CASSDLAGNTGELFF
>TRBV4-3|TRBJ1-2
CASSQAQGLYYGYTF
>TRBV5-1|TRBJ2-2
CASSSWAIDDTGELFF
>TRBV27|TRBJ2-2
CASSLSYTVIANTGELFF
>TRBV30|TRBJ2-7
CAWSSGTGVHEQYF
>TRBV7-9|TRBJ1-1
CASSLEQYTEAFF
>TRBV9|TRBJ2-7
CASSASGGIGNEQYF
>TRBV7-2|TRBJ2-1
CASSLGMTGEQFF
>TRBV29-1|TRBJ1-3
CSVELISGNTIYF
>TRBV4-3|TRBJ2-5
CASSRNSGTFQETQYF
>TRBV12-3/TRBV12-4|TRBJ2-2
CASTLRTGANTGELFF
>TRBV20-1|TRBJ2-7
CSATGDNYEQYF
>TRBV20-1|TRBJ1-6
CSASGGIGSSYNSPLHF
>TRBV25-1|TRBJ2-3
CASSEYRGGADTQYF
>TRBV28|TRBJ1-1
CASSPHGMNTEAFF
>TRBV11-2|TRBJ1-2
CASSFSDRRREGRYGYTF
>TRBV12-3/TRBV12-4|TRBJ2-1
CASRREEGSYYEQFF
>TRBV5-1|TRBJ1-2
CASSKTGNYGYTF
>TRBV9|TRBJ1-1
CASSVVGSTEAFF
>TRBV5-1|TRBJ2-1
CASRLDRSYNEQFF
>TRBV12-3/TRBV12-4|TRBJ2-5
CASSITPYQETQYF
>TRBV18|TRBJ1-5
CASSPSAYQPQHF
>TRBV9|TRBJ2-1
CASSVSGNEQFF
>TRBV10-3|TRBJ2-5
CAISGGTSAETQYF
>TRBV5-1|TRBJ1-2
CASSPGRQGSGYTF
>TRBV11-2|TRBJ2-1
CASSLSTVGNEQFF
>TRBV19|TRBJ1-3
CASIPASVAGNTIYF
>TRBV5-4|TRBJ2-2
CASSRSGTLNTGELFF
>TRBV29-1|TRBJ2-5
CSALRGSGAETQYF
>TRBV4-3|TRBJ2-2
CASSQDLSRGTGELFF
>TRBV2|TRBJ2-1
CASSPRDRAYNEQFF
>TRBV10-3|TRBJ2-5
CAIRGQGAQETQYF
>TRBV18|TRBJ2-7
CASSYGTFGEQYF
>TRBV5-1|TRBJ2-6
CASSSADLSGANVLTF
>TRBV27|TRBJ2-1
CASSPRREDNEQFF
>TRBV20-1|TRBJ2-1
CSAPVAAGGGEQFF
>TRBV6-5|TRBJ1-2
CASIKGAPANYGYTF
>TRBV5-1|TRBJ1-1
CASSLGPGGGSTEAFF
>TRBV6-1|TRBJ1-1
CASSPTGVANTEAFF
>TRBV5-1|TRBJ1-6
CASRRDSDQSSPLHF
>TRBV4-2|TRBJ2-1
CASSQDLAGGLNEQFF
>TRBV30|TRBJ1-6
CAWSNRNSPLHF
>TRBV5-1|TRBJ2-5
CASSSGVAGGQETQYF
>TRBV6-5|TRBJ1-6
CASRTGYGSPLHF
>TRBV6-2/TRBV6-3|TRBJ1-6
CASSYSMRSRQGFNNSPLHF